These 5 T cell receptor beta chains originate from one sample sequenced in a study of T cells in Graves' hyperthyroidism and ophthalmopathy. Researchers amplified the TCR beta CDR3 regions from RNA transcripts. TCR CDR3 regions were first amplified by RT-PCR with HTBI primers. In TCRdb, the multiplex PCR reads were re-called with MiXCR into one record per CDR3 protein. The sample has 620,000 or so distinct CDR3 sequences; approximately 14% are singletons. Material for sequencing was blood. All receptors derive from a woman aged 45 to 65 with Graves' ophthalmopathy.

The genes are TRBV29-1 and TRBJ2-3; the match to TRBD2 covers 9 bases. The CDR3 loop spans 14 amino acids. The V and J ends lost 3 bases and 2 bases, in that order; junction bases with no gene match: 3. Germline loops: CDR1 SQVTM, CDR2 ANQGSEA. The CDR3 is CSVELAGNTDTQYF. CDR3 in DNA: TGCAGCGTTGAGCTAGCGGGGAACACAGATACGCAGTATTTT.

This clonotype was seen a handful of times. The chain is built from TRBV19 and TRBJ2-2; TRBD1 aligns across 8 bases. The CDR3 has 17 residues. Looked up from germline, CDR1 is LNHDA and CDR2 is SQIVND (reference sequence). V lost 1 base to trimming and J lost 6 bases; unmatched junction nucleotides: 10. DNA for the CDR3: TGTGCCAGTAGTATAGCCTCCGGGACAGGTTACGCCGGGGAGCTGTTTTTT. The encoded protein is CASSIASGTGYAGELFF.

The chain couples TRBV7-9 to TRBJ2-5, with D hard to call. The CDR3 covers 14 residues. V was trimmed by 4 bases and J by 6 bases, leaving 15 bases between them. The germline V gene has CDR1 SEHNR and CDR2 FQNEAQ (reference sequence). DNA of the CDR3: TGTGCCAGCAGCTCGATTAAGGCCCCACAGACCCAGTACTTC. It codes for CASSSIKAPQTQYF.

The V call is TRBV7-3, the J call TRBJ2-4, with D perhaps TRBD2 (5 bases). V gave up 2 bases and J gave up 1 base, with 9 bases separating them. Germline values: CDR1 SGHTA, CDR2 FQGTGA. CDR3 length: 15 residues. CDR3 sequence: CASSLGGSAKNIQYF. The CDR3 DNA reads as TGTGCCAGCAGCTTAGGAGGATCGGCCAAAAACATTCAGTACTTC. Full variable domain (rest looked up from reference TRBV7-3 and TRBJ2-4): GAGVSQTPSNKVTEKGKYVELRCDPISGHTALYWYRQSLGQGPEFLIYFQGTGAADDSGLPNDRFFAVRPEGSVSTLKIQRTERGDSAVYLCASSLGGSAKNIQYFGAGTRLSVL.

This clonotype was recorded at least ten times. The chain links TRBV7-8 to TRBJ2-1; 15 positions agree with TRBD2. The CDR3 length is 19 residues. From germline, CDR1 is SGHVS and CDR2 FQNEAQ. J lost 3 bases, V lost 0 bases, and 6 bases had no gene match. CDR3 sequence (DNA): TGTGCCAGCAGCTTAGCGAGGACTAGCGGGAGGGCCAGCTACAATGAGCAGTTCTTC. This sequence encodes CASSLARTSGRASYNEQFF.